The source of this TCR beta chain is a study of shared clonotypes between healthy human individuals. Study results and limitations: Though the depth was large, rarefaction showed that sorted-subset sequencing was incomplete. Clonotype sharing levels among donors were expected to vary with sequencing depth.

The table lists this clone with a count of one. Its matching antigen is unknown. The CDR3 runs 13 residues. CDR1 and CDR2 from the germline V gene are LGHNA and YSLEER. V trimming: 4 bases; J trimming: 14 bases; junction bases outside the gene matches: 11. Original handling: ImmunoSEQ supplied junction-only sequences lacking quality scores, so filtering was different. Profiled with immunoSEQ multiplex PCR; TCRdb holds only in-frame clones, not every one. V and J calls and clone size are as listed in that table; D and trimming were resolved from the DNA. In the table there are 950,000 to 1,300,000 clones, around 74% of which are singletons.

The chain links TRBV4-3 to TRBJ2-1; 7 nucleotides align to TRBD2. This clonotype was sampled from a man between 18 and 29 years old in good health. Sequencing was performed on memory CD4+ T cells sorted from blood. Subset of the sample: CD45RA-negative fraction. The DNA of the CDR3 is TGCGCCAGCAGCCCTTCAGGACTAGAATTAAAGTTCTTC. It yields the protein CASSPSGLELKFF.